This entry lists 12 T cell receptor beta chains sequenced from one sample in a study of CD8 T cells in ankylosing spondylitis. Study outcomes and limitations: Roughly 8 highly homologous variants made up a TCR beta motif, and this motif appeared characteristic of ankylosing spondylitis blood.

TCRdb reprocessed the 5' RACE reads via MiXCR and lists one record per CDR3 protein. The data show 400,000 or so distinct CDR3 sequences, with 25% to 30% seen just once and roughly 0.9% held by the top ten. The antigens for these receptors are not known. Sequencing input: blood, either unsorted or a sorted T cell fraction (not recorded which). The receptors were sampled from a male donor with ankylosing spondylitis.

This chain links TRBV28 with TRBJ2-7; 10 nucleotides line up with TRBD1. The V gene end was trimmed by 7 bases and the J gene end by 7 bases; junction bases not matched to a gene: 7. Looked up from germline, CDR1 is MDHEN and CDR2 is SYDVKM. The CDR3 contains 13 residues. CDR3 nucleotides: TGTGCCAGCACTTGGGACAGGGGTAAGGAGCAGTACGTC. Its protein product is CASTWDRGKEQYV.

This clonotype was recorded a few times. This chain uses TRBV2 with TRBJ2-3, with 7 bases identical to TRBD2. There are 15 residues in the CDR3. CDR1 is SNHLY, CDR2 FYNNEI, per germline. V lost 3 bases to trimming and J lost 4 bases; unmatched junction nucleotides: 7. CDR3 protein: CASSETRTSADTQYF. The CDR3 DNA follows: TGTGCCAGCAGTGAGACTCGCACTAGCGCAGATACGCAGTATTTT.

This sequence joins TRBV6-1 and TRBJ2-4; D is possibly TRBD2 (7 bases). Germline CDR1 reads MNHNS; CDR2 reads SASEGT. V was pared by 4 bases and J by 6 bases, with 16 bases between. This CDR3 comprises 15 residues. CDR3 DNA sequence: TGTGCCAGCAGTGTTGGGGGGGCAAGGGGAAACATTCAGTACTTC. Amino acids: CASSVGGARGNIQYF.

This clonotype showed up many times. The chain couples TRBV5-1 to TRBJ1-5, with D unclear. The CDR3 has 14 residues. Trimming took off 5 bases at V and 0 bases at J, with 9 bases between the two ends. Germline-derived CDR1 and CDR2 are SGHRS and YFSETQ. As DNA, the CDR3 is TGCGCCAGCAGTCTGCGCCGTAGCAATCAGCCCCAGCATTTT. It is translated as CASSLRRSNQPQHF.

This chain joins TRBV7-2 and TRBJ1-6, with TRBD1 as a possible D gene (5 bases). The CDR3 sequence is 15 residues long. In germline, CDR1 is SGHTA, CDR2 FQGNSA. The V end was cut by 0 bases, the J end by 6 bases, with 9 bases between. Here the CDR3 reads CASSLARGFNSPLHF. Here the CDR3 DNA reads TGTGCCAGCAGCTTAGCGCGGGGGTTTAATTCACCCCTCCACTTT.

Only one count was recorded for this clonotype. The V call is TRBV20-1, the J call TRBJ2-1; possible D gene TRBD1, 6 bases. The ends were cut back, 1 base at V and 0 bases at J, with 13 bases in the middle. The CDR3 is made up of 16 amino acids. From germline, CDR1 is DFQATT and CDR2 SNEGSKA (reference sequence). The chain's CDR3 is CSARARDISSYNEQFF. DNA for the CDR3: TGCAGTGCTAGAGCCAGGGACATCTCCTCCTACAATGAGCAGTTCTTC.

This clonotype was observed many times. The chain links TRBV5-1 to TRBJ1-1; TRBD1 aligns across 7 bases. V gave up 7 bases and J gave up 4 bases; unmatched junction bases: 7. The CDR3 is 13 residues long. Germline values: CDR1 SGHRS, CDR2 YFSETQ. The CDR3 DNA is TGCGCCAGCGCGTCGACAGGGTCCACTGAAGCTTTCTTT. It encodes CASASTGSTEAFF.

The chain combines TRBV5-1 with TRBJ1-1; possible D gene TRBD1, 6 bases. Germline V gene sequence: CDR1 SGHRS, CDR2 YFSETQ. The CDR3 spans 14 residues. Trimming removed 4 bases from V and 3 bases from J, with 13 bases in between. The CDR3: CASSGGDTYTEAFF. The DNA of the CDR3 is TGCGCCAGCAGCGGCGGGGACACCTACACTGAAGCTTTCTTT. Full variable domain (missing parts from reference TRBV5-1 and TRBJ1-1): KAGVTQTPRYLIKTRGQQVTLSCSPISGHRSVSWYQQTPGQGLQFLFEYFSETQRNKGNFPGRFSGRQFSNSRSEMNVSTLELGDSALYLCASSGGDTYTEAFFGQGTRLTVV.

The chain joins TRBV28 to TRBJ2-6; 8 bases fit TRBD2. In germline, CDR1 is MDHEN, CDR2 SYDVKM. With 4 bases clipped from V and 1 base from J, the junction kept 3 bases outside the gene matches. The CDR3 extends over 16 amino acids. The CDR3 coding sequence is TGTGCCAGCAGTTCCGCGGGGGGTTCTGGGGCCAACGTCCTGACTTTC. As protein: CASSSAGGSGANVLTF.

This chain joins TRBV25-1 and TRBJ2-3; TRBD2 agrees at 10 bases. V was clipped by 0 bases and J by 2 bases; unmatched bases: 8. Looked up from germline, CDR1 is MGHDK and CDR2 is SYGVNS. CDR3 size: 18 residues. CDR3 amino acids: CASSEYRTSGTYTDTQYF. The CDR3 coding sequence is TGTGCCAGCAGTGAATATCGGACTAGCGGAACCTACACAGATACGCAGTATTTT. Complete variable domain (other parts from reference TRBV25-1 and TRBJ2-3): EADIYQTPRYLVIGTGKKITLECSQTMGHDKMYWYQQDPGMELHLIHYSYGVNSTEKGDLSSESTVSRIRTEHFPLTLESARPSHTSQYLCASSEYRTSGTYTDTQYFGPGTRLTVL.

This clonotype appeared a few times. This chain connects TRBV29-1 to TRBJ2-2; a possible D gene is TRBD1 (5 bases). This CDR3 has 14 residues. The V end lost 4 bases, the J end lost 1 base, and 10 bases lay between the germline ends. Looked up from germline, CDR1 is SQVTM and CDR2 is ANQGSEA. In nucleotides, the CDR3 is TGCAGCGTTGCAGGGCTGGGGAACACCGGGGAGCTGTTTTTT. It translates to CSVAGLGNTGELFF.

This clonotype occurred a few times. The rearrangement uses TRBV2 and TRBJ2-1, with TRBD1 matching 8 bases. The junction had 11 bases not matched to a gene; V was cut back by 5 bases and J by 8 bases. The CDR3 runs 15 residues. CDR1 SNHLY and CDR2 FYNNEI come from the germline V gene. CDR3 sequence (DNA): TGTGCCAGCAGTCTGGGACAGGCCCTTGTGGATGAGCAGTTCTTC. This codes for CASSLGQALVDEQFF.